This T cell receptor beta chain was sequenced during a study of beta chain features in type 1 diabetes. General study results and limits: A pattern of fewer insertions and more deletions at VDJ junctions was seen in type 1 diabetes patients.

Germline assignment: CDR1 SQVTM and CDR2 ANQGSEA. With 1 base removed from V and 0 bases from J, the gap between germline ends came to 13 bases. The CDR3 has 16 amino acids. Worth noting for this clone: Its specificity is not known.

The entirety of the isolated RNA underwent reverse transcription, so expressed TCRB transcripts were sequenced. Assay used: immunoSEQ multiplex PCR; TCRdb lists only in-frame clones, some missing. This sample has 200,000 to 300,000 clones, with about 63% found just once. The sequence was collected from a man aged 30-40 years in good health. This sequence joins TRBV29-1 and TRBJ2-1; either TRBD1 or TRBD2 may supply D (5 bases each). Sequences were obtained from naive CD4+ T cells from blood. The CDR3 bases are TGCAGCGTTGAAGGCCCGGGACCCAGCTCCTACAATGAGCAGTTCTTC. Amino acid sequence: CSVEGPGPSSYNEQFF.